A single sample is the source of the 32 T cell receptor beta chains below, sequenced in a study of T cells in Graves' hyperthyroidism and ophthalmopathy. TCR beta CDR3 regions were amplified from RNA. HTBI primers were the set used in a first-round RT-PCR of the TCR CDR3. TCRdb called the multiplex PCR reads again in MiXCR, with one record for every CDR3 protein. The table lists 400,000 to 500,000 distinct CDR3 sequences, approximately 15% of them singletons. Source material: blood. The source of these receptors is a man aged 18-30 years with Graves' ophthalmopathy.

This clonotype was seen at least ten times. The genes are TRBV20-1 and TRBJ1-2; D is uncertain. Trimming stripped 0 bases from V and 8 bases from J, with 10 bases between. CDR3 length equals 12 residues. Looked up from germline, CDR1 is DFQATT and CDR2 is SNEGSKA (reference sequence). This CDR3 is CSARDSAAGYTF. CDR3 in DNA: TGCAGTGCTAGAGATTCCGCTGCAGGCTACACCTTC.

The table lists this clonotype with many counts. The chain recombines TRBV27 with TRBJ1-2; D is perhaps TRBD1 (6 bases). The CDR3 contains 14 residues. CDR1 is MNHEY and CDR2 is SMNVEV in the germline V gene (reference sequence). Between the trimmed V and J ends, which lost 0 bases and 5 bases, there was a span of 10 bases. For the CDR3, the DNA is TGTGCCAGCAGTTTATCCGTCAGGGGATATGGCTACACCTTC. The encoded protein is CASSLSVRGYGYTF.

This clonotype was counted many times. The CDR3 DNA follows: TGTGCCAGCAGCTTAGCCCCGCGGGGGGGCCGGACCGGGACCCAGTACTTC. Its protein product is CASSLAPRGGRTGTQYF. This chain connects TRBV7-2 to TRBJ2-5, with 9 nucleotides matching TRBD2. The germline CDR1 and CDR2 sequences are SGHTA and FQGNSA. The length of the CDR3 is 17 residues. J gave up 7 bases and V 0 bases, and 12 bases lay outside the gene matches.

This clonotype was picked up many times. CDR3 loop: CAWSGGQRDQPQHF. The CDR3 DNA reads as TGTGCCTGGAGTGGGGGGCAGCGAGATCAGCCCCAGCATTTT. The J gene is TRBJ1-5, the V gene TRBV30; D perhaps matches TRBD1 (6 bases). Trimming stripped 1 base from V and 5 bases from J, with 12 bases between. The CDR3 extends over 14 amino acids. Looked up from germline, CDR1 is GTSNPN and CDR2 is SVGIG (reference sequence).

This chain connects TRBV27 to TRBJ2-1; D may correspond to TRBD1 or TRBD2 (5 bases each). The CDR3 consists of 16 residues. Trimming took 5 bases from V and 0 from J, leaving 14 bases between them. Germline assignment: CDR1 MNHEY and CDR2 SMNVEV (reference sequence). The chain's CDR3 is CASSLPGASSYNEQFF. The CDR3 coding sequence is TGTGCCAGCAGTCTCCCCGGGGCGAGCTCCTACAATGAGCAGTTCTTC.

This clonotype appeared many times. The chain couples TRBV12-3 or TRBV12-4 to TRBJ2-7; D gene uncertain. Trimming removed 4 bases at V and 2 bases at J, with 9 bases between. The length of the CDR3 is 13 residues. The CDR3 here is CASSYRGPYEQYF. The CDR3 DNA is TGTGCCAGCAGTTACCGCGGCCCCTACGAGCAGTACTTC.

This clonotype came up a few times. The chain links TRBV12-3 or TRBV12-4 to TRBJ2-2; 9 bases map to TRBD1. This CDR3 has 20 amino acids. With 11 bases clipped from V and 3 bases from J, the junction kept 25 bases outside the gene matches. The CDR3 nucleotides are TGTGCCCTCCGAACCCCCACAGGGGGCGCGGGAGCGGGTTACACCGGGGAGCTGTTTTTT. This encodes CALRTPTGGAGAGYTGELFF.

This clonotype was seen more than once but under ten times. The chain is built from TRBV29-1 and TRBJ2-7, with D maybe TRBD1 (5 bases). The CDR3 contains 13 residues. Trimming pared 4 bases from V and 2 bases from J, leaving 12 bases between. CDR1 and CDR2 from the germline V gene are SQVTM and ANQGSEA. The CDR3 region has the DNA TGCAGCGTTGGAGATCAGGGAACCTACGAGCAGTACTTC. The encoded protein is CSVGDQGTYEQYF.

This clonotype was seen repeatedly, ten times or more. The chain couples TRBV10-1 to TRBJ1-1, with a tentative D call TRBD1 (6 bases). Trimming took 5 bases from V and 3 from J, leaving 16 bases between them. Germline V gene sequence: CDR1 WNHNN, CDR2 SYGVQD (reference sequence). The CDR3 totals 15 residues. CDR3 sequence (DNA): TGCGCCAGCAGTCAGAGACCGGGACACTACACTGAAGCTTTCTTT. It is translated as CASSQRPGHYTEAFF.

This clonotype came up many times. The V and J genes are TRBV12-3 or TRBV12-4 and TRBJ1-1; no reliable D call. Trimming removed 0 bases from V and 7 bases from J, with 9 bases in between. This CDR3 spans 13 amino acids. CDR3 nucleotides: TGTGCCAGCAGTTTAGCTTTGGTTGGTGAAGCTTTCTTT. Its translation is CASSLALVGEAFF.

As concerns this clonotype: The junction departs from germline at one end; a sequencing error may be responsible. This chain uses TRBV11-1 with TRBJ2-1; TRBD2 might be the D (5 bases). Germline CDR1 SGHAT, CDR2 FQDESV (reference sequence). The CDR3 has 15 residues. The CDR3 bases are TGTGCCAACAGCTTAGGCACCGGGACCTACAATGAGCAGTTCTTC. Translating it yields CANSLGTGTYNEQFF. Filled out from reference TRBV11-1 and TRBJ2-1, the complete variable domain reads EAEVAQSPRYKITEKSQAVAFWCDPISGHATLYWYRQILGQGPELLVQFQDESVVDDSQLPKDRFSAERLKGVDSTLKIQPAELGDSAMYLCANSLGTGTYNEQFFGPGTRLTVL.

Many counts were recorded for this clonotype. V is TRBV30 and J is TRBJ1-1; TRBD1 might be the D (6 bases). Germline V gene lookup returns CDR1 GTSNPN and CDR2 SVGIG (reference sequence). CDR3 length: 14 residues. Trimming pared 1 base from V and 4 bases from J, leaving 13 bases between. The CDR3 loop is CAWSARWGPTEAFF. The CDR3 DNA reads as TGTGCCTGGAGTGCTCGTTGGGGGCCCACTGAAGCTTTCTTT.

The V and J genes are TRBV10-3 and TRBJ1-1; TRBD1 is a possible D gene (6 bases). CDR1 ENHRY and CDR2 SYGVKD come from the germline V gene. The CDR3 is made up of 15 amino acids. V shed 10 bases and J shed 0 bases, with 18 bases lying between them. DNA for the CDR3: TGTGCCACGATAGGGACACCCCGAATGAACACTGAAGCTTTCTTT. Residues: CATIGTPRMNTEAFF.

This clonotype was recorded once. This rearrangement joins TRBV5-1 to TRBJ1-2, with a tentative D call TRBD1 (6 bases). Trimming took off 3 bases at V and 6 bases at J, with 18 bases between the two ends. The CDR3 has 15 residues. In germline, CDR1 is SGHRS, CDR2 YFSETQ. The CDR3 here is CASSSWAGGQDGYTF. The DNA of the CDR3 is TGCGCCAGCAGCTCATGGGCCGGGGGGCAGGATGGCTACACCTTC.

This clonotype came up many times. The CDR3 DNA sequence: TGTGCCACCAGTGGCCGGACAGGGAAACTCTCTGGGGCCAACGTCCTGACTTTC. Its translation: CATSGRTGKLSGANVLTF. The rearrangement joins TRBV24-1 to TRBJ2-6, with 8 bases matching TRBD1. The CDR3 is 18 amino acids. In germline, CDR1 is KGHDR, CDR2 SFDVKD. J gave up 0 bases and V 5 bases, and 8 bases lay outside the gene matches.

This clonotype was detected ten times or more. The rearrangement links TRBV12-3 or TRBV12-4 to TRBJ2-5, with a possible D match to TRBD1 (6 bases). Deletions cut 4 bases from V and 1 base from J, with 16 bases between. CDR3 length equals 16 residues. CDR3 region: CASSSVDRYFQETQYF. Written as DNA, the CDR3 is TGTGCCAGCAGTTCCGTTGACAGGTACTTCCAAGAGACCCAGTACTTC.

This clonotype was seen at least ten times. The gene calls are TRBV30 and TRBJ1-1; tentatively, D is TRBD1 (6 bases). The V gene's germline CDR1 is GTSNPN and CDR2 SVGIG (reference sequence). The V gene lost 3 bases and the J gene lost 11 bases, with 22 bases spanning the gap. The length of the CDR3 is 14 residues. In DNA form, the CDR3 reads TGTGCCTGGAGCGGACTGTCCAGGGGAGGGAGCGCTTTCTTT. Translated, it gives CAWSGLSRGGSAFF.

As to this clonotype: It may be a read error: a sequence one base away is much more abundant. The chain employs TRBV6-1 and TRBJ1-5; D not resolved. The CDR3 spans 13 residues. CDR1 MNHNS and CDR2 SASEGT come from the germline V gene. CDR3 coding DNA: TGTGCCGGCAGTGAAATCGGAAATCAGCCCCAGCATTTT. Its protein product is CAGSEIGNQPQHF.

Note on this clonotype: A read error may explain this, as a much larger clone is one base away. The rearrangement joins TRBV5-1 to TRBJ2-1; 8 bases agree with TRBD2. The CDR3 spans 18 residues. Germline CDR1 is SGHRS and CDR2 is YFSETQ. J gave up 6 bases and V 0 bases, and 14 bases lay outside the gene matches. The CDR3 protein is CASSLADSGILTCNEQFF. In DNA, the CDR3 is TGCGCCAGCAGCTTGGCCGATAGCGGGATACTCACCTGCAATGAGCAGTTCTTC.

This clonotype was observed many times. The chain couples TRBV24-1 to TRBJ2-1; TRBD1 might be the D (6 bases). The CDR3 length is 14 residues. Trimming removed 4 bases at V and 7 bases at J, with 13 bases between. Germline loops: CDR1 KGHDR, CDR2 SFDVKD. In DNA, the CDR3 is TGTGCCACCAGTGACCCGGGACATGAGAATGAGCAGTTCTTC. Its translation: CATSDPGHENEQFF.

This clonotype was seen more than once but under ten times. CDR3 sequence: CASSYRAGVGYEQYF. The CDR3, as DNA: TGTGCCAGCAGCTACAGAGCGGGAGTCGGCTACGAGCAGTACTTC. The chain combines TRBV5-5 with TRBJ2-7; the match to TRBD2 covers 8 bases. CDR3 length: 15 amino acids. In germline, CDR1 is SGHKS, CDR2 YYEKEE (reference sequence). V was pared by 3 bases and J by 3 bases, with 8 bases of the junction left unmatched.

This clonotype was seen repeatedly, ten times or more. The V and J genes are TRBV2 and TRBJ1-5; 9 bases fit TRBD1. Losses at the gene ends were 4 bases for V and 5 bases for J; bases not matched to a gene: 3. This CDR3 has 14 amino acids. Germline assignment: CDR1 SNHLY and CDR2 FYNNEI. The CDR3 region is CASSADRGDQPQHF. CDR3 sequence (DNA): TGTGCCAGCAGTGCGGACAGGGGTGATCAGCCCCAGCATTTT.

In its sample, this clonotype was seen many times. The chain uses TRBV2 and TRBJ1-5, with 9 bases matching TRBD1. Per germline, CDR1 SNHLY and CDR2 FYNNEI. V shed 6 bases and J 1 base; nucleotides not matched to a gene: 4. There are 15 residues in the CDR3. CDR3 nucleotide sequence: TGTGCCAGCAGGCTGGGACAGGGCAGCAATCAGCCCCAGCATTTT. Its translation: CASRLGQGSNQPQHF.

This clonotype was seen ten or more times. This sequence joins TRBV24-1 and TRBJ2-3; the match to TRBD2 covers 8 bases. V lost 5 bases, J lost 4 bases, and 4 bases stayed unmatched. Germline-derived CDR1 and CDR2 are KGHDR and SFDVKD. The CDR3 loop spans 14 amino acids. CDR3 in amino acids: CATSAGGPPDTQYF. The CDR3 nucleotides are TGTGCCACCAGTGCGGGAGGGCCCCCAGATACGCAGTATTTT.

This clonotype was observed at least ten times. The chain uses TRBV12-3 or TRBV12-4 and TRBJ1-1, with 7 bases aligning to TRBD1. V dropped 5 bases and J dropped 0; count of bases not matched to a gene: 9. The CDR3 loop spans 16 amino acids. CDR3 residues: CASSPGGTDLNTEAFF. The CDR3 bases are TGTGCCAGCAGTCCCGGGGGGACAGACCTGAACACTGAAGCTTTCTTT.

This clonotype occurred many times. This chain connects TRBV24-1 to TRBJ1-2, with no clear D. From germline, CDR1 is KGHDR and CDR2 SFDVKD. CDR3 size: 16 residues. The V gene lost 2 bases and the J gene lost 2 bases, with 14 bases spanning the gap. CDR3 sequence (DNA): TGTGCCACCAGTGATTCGTTCACGGCAGGAAACTATGGCTACACCTTC. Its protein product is CATSDSFTAGNYGYTF.

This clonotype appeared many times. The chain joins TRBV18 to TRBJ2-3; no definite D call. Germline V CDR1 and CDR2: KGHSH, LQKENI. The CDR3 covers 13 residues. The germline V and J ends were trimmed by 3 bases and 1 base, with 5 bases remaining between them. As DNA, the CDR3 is TGTGCCAGCTCACCCGGACGCACAGATACGCAGTATTTT. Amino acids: CASSPGRTDTQYF.

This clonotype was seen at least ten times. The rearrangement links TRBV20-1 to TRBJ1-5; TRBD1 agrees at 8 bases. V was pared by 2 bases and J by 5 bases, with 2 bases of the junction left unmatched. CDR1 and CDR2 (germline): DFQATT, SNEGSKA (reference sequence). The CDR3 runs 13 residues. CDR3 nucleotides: TGCAGTGCTAGACCAGGGGGCGATCAGCCCCAGCATTTT. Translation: CSARPGGDQPQHF.

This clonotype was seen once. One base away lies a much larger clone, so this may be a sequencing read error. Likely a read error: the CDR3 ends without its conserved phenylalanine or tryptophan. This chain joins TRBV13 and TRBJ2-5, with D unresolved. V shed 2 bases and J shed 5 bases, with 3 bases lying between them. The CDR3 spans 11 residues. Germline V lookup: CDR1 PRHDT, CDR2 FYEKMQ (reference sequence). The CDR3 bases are TGTGCCAGCAGCTTAATGGAGACCCAGTACTCC. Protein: CASSLMETQYS.

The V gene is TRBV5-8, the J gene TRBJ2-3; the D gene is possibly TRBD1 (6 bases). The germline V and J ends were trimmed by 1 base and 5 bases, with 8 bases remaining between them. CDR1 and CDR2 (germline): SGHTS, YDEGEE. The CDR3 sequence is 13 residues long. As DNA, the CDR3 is TGTGCCAGCAGCTTGATCAGGGGAGATACGCAGTATTTT. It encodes CASSLIRGDTQYF. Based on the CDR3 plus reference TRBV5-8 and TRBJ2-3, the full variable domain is EAGVTQSPTHLIKTRGQQATLRCSPISGHTSVYWYQQALGLGLQFLLWYDEGEERNRGNFPPRFSGRQFPNYSSELNVNALELEDSALYLCASSLIRGDTQYFGPGTRLTVL.

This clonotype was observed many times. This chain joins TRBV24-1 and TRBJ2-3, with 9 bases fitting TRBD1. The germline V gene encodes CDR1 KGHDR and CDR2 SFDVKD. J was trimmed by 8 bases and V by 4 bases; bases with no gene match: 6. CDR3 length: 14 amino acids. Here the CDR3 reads CATSDWTGDSTQYF. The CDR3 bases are TGTGCCACCAGTGACTGGACAGGGGATAGTACGCAGTATTTT.

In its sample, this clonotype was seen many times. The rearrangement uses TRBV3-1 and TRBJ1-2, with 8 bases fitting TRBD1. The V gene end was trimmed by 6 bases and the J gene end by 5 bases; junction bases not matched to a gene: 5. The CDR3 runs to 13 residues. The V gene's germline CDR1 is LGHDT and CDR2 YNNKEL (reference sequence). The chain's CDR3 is CASRDRDNYGYTF. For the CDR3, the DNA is TGTGCCAGCAGGGACAGGGACAATTATGGCTACACCTTC.